The 19 T cell receptor beta chains presented below share a single source sample, sequenced in a study of cytomegalovirus exposure and HLA in healthy donors. This PCR relied on a set of 60 Vbeta primers and 13 Jbeta primers. The method was immunoSEQ multiplex PCR; TCRdb's version includes in-frame clones alone and lacks a portion of them. The sample shows fewer than 150,000 clones, 70% to 80% of them seen only once. Material: PBMCs. The receptors shown here come from a woman aged 40 to 55 in good health and CMV-seropositive.

This clone was counted once. The rearrangement links TRBV25-1 to TRBJ1-1, with a tentative D call TRBD1 (6 bases). The CDR3 is 13 residues long. Trimming cost V 6 bases and J 5 bases, with 13 bases left between them. The germline gives CDR1 MGHDK, CDR2 SYGVNS. The CDR3 reads CASRSTGYTEAFF. The CDR3 bases are TGTGCCAGCAGAAGTACAGGGTATACTGAAGCTTTCTTT.

The V call is TRBV7-3, the J call TRBJ2-5, with 7 positions matching TRBD1. Germline trimming cut 3 bases from V and 1 base from J; bases unmatched to any gene: 5. Germline V gene data show CDR1 as SGHTA and CDR2 as FQGTGA. CDR3 size: 15 residues. The CDR3 loop reads CASSLGHRGQETQYF. DNA for the CDR3: TGTGCCAGCAGCTTGGGACACAGGGGCCAAGAGACCCAGTACTTC.

This chain joins TRBV6-1 and TRBJ1-2; D is unclear. Per germline, CDR1 MNHNS and CDR2 SASEGT. The germline V and J ends were trimmed by 3 bases and 2 bases, with 7 bases remaining between them. This CDR3 has 13 amino acids. CDR3 nucleotides: TGTGCCAGCAGTGACTCCGTCAACTATGGCTACACCTTC. Translating it yields CASSDSVNYGYTF.

The genes are TRBV7-9 and TRBJ1-1; D is possibly TRBD1 (5 bases). V was trimmed by 1 base and J by 1 base, leaving 7 bases between them. Germline V gene data show CDR1 as SEHNR and CDR2 as FQNEAQ (reference sequence). The CDR3 runs to 14 residues. Here the CDR3 DNA reads TGTGCCAGCAGCTTAGGGGGCGGGAACACTGAAGCTTTCTTT. As protein: CASSLGGGNTEAFF.

The chain recombines TRBV6-6 with TRBJ2-5; D possibly corresponds to TRBD2 (6 bases). The V gene lost 7 bases and the J gene lost 5 bases, with 14 bases spanning the gap. Germline V lookup: CDR1 MNHNY, CDR2 SVGAGI (reference sequence). The CDR3 is 13 residues long. The chain's CDR3 is CASNLGGTETQYF. The CDR3, as DNA: TGTGCCAGCAACCTCGGGGGTACGGAGACCCAGTACTTC.

V gene TRBV6-6 combines with J gene TRBJ1-1; tentatively, D is TRBD1 (5 bases). The V gene lost 4 bases and the J gene lost 2 bases, with 11 bases spanning the gap. The CDR3 has 14 residues. Looked up from germline, CDR1 is MNHNY and CDR2 is SVGAGI (reference sequence). The CDR3 DNA reads as TGTGCCAGCAGTTCGACTCAGGGCAACACTGAAGCTTTCTTT. Translated: CASSSTQGNTEAFF.

The rearrangement links TRBV4-3 to TRBJ1-2, with 7 bases aligning to TRBD1. The CDR3 has 19 amino acids. Per germline, CDR1 LGHNA and CDR2 YSLEER. J lost 3 bases, V lost 0 bases, and 16 bases had no gene match. As DNA, the CDR3 is TGCGCCAGCAGCCAAGAGGCCCCTCTAGGGACAGAGACCCACTATGGCTACACCTTC. Its protein product is CASSQEAPLGTETHYGYTF.

This chain uses TRBV7-6 with TRBJ1-4; 9 bases are a match to TRBD1. This CDR3 has 14 amino acids. V gave up 6 bases and J gave up 7 bases; unmatched junction bases: 6. CDR1 and CDR2 (germline): SGHVS, FNYEAQ. In DNA form, the CDR3 reads TGTGCCAGCAGTGCCGGGACAGGGAGTGAAAAACTGTTTTTT. It yields the protein CASSAGTGSEKLFF.

CDR3 DNA sequence: TGTGCCAGCAGTCACCAGGAGGGGAGCAATCAGCCCCAGCATTTT. It encodes CASSHQEGSNQPQHF. The J gene is TRBJ1-5, the V gene TRBV6-5; a weak D match, TRBD1 (5 bases). This CDR3 region has 15 residues. With 5 bases removed from V and 1 base from J, the gap between germline ends came to 12 bases. Per the germline V gene, CDR1 is MNHEY and CDR2 is SVGAGI.

A note on this clone: Different DNA sequences within this sample yield the same CDR3. The chain couples TRBV2 to TRBJ2-7, with TRBD2 matching over 8 bases. There are 16 residues in the CDR3. The junction had 21 bases not matched to a gene; V was cut back by 7 bases and J by 10 bases. The germline V gene has CDR1 SNHLY and CDR2 FYNNEI. CDR3 protein: CASISAGASPPTSQYF. As DNA, the CDR3 is TGTGCCAGCATTTCAGCGGGAGCTTCCCCTCCTACGAGCCAGTACTTC.

The V call is TRBV7-9, the J call TRBJ2-5, with 8 nucleotides matching TRBD1. This CDR3 has 14 residues. The V segment lost 5 bases and the J segment 4 bases; nucleotides outside the gene matches: 6. CDR1 is SEHNR and CDR2 is FQNEAQ in the germline V gene (reference sequence). The CDR3 reads CASSPGQGLETQYF. In DNA, the CDR3 is TGTGCCAGCAGCCCCGGACAGGGACTAGAGACCCAGTACTTC.

The chain employs TRBV16 and TRBJ1-2, with 7 positions matching TRBD1. V lost 3 bases, J lost 0 bases, and 16 bases stayed unmatched. Per germline, CDR1 KGHSY and CDR2 FQNENV. This CDR3 has 19 amino acids. DNA of the CDR3: TGTGCCAGCAGCCAGTTCGAATCGGGGACAGAGATATCTAACTATGGCTACACCTTC. Protein: CASSQFESGTEISNYGYTF.

The gene calls are TRBV5-1 and TRBJ2-2; 9 nucleotides line up with TRBD1. The CDR3 length is 16 residues. V gave up 1 base and J gave up 5 bases; unmatched junction bases: 6. Germline V gene data show CDR1 as SGHRS and CDR2 as YFSETQ. The CDR3 is CASSLPTGGRTGELFF. In DNA, the CDR3 is TGCGCCAGCAGCTTGCCTACAGGGGGCAGAACCGGGGAGCTGTTTTTT.

J is TRBJ2-1 and V is TRBV7-8, with D perhaps matching TRBD2 (5 bases). Germline V lookup: CDR1 SGHVS, CDR2 FQNEAQ. V was clipped by 5 bases and J by 3 bases, with 17 bases between them. The CDR3 is made up of 16 amino acids. As DNA, the CDR3 is TGTGCCAGCAGCCCAATCACGGGGATGAACTACAATGAGCAGTTCTTC. Translation gives CASSPITGMNYNEQFF.

This chain uses TRBV7-9 with TRBJ1-3; no reliable D call. Germline V gene sequence: CDR1 SEHNR, CDR2 FQNEAQ (reference sequence). Trimming removed 4 bases from V and 0 bases from J, with 19 bases in between. The length of the CDR3 is 18 residues. In nucleotides, the CDR3 is TGTGCCAGCAGCTCCAGAGGTGGGTCGGTCTCCTCTGGAAACACCATATATTTT. It specifies CASSSRGGSVSSGNTIYF.

The rearrangement joins TRBV13 to TRBJ1-1; perhaps TRBD1 as D (5 bases). CDR1 and CDR2 from the germline V gene are PRHDT and FYEKMQ (reference sequence). Trimming took 3 bases from V and 0 from J, leaving 14 bases between them. The CDR3 contains 16 residues. The DNA for the CDR3 is TGTGCCAGCAGCTTCGCGCCGGGGGTGATGAACACTGAAGCTTTCTTT. It encodes CASSFAPGVMNTEAFF. Supplemented by reference TRBV13 and TRBJ1-1, the full variable domain reads AAGVIQSPRHLIKEKRETATLKCYPIPRHDTVYWYQQGPGQDPQFLISFYEKMQSDKGSIPDRFSAQQFSDYHSELNMSSLELGDSALYFCASSFAPGVMNTEAFFGQGTRLTVV.

The rearrangement joins TRBV18 to TRBJ2-5; TRBD2 matches at 14 bases. Trimming cost V 6 bases and J 4 bases; bases outside gene matches: 4. This CDR3 contains 15 residues. Germline lookup yields CDR1 KGHSH and CDR2 LQKENI. As DNA, the CDR3 is TGTGCCAGCTCTACGGGACTAGCGGGAGTAGAGACCCAGTACTTC. Translation: CASSTGLAGVETQYF.

The rearrangement joins TRBV18 to TRBJ2-1; D possibly corresponds to TRBD1 (6 bases). The CDR3 length is 13 residues. V lost 3 bases to trimming and J lost 7 bases, with 10 bases between them. Germline lookup yields CDR1 KGHSH and CDR2 LQKENI. The CDR3 DNA sequence: TGTGCCAGCTCACCCCAGGGGAGTAATGAGCAGTTCTTC. Translation gives CASSPQGSNEQFF. The variable domain in full, completed from reference TRBV18 and TRBJ2-1, reads NAGVMQNPRHLVRRRGQEARLRCSPMKGHSHVYWYRQLPEEGLKFMVYLQKENIIDESGMPKERFSAEFPKEGPSILRIQQVVRGDSAAYFCASSPQGSNEQFFGPGTRLTVL.

The rearrangement uses TRBV18 and TRBJ1-2; D remains unclear. Germline V lookup: CDR1 KGHSH, CDR2 LQKENI. The CDR3 is made up of 15 amino acids. Trimming pared 5 bases from V and 2 bases from J, leaving 15 bases between. As DNA, the CDR3 is TGTGCCAGCTCAGCAAACACAGCCCCGAACTATGGCTACACCTTC. It codes for CASSANTAPNYGYTF.